The rows below give T cell receptor beta chains drawn from one sample of a study of cytomegalovirus exposure and HLA in healthy donors. Only in-frame clones appear in the TCRdb table, and some are missing; sequencing was by immunoSEQ multiplex PCR. Of 180,000 or so clones listed, about 77% are singletons. Specimen: PBMCs. These receptors were collected from a female donor in good health and CMV-seronegative. The CDR3 runs from the conserved cysteine through the conserved F or W. The D gene is left open where the match is weak. Size tells how often a clone was seen (once, few, many) or the class of an expanded clone, and some rows leave it out.

TRBV19	NA	once	TRBJ1-3	CASSIPRGLGNTIYF	TGTGCCAGTAGTATCCCACGGGGACTTGGAAACACCATATATTTT
TRBV14	NA	NA	TRBJ2-5	CASSQVAGLNHGTQYF	TGTGCCAGCAGCCAAGTTGCCGGACTCAACCACGGGACCCAGTACTTC
TRBV12-5	TRBD2	NA	TRBJ2-1	CASGPPVLAGDNEQFF	TGTGCTAGTGGCCCCCCCGTACTAGCGGGAGACAATGAGCAGTTCTTC
TRBV7-9	NA	NA	TRBJ2-3	CSSSSGQGTDTQYF	TGTTCCAGCAGCTCGGGACAAGGCACAGATACGCAGTATTTT
TRBV2	NA	many	TRBJ1-1	CASFEGLNTEAFF	TGTGCCAGCTTCGAGGGCCTGAACACTGAAGCTTTCTTT
TRBV5-1	TRBD1	NA	TRBJ1-2	CASSTLQGTYGYTF	TGCGCCAGCAGCACCTTACAGGGGACCTATGGCTACACCTTC
TRBV6-4	TRBD1	few	TRBJ2-1	CASSHSGGVGYNEQFF	TGTGCCAGCAGCCATTCAGGGGGCGTGGGGTACAATGAGCAGTTCTTC
TRBV9	NA	NA	TRBJ2-3	CASSNGLKDTQYF	TGTGCCAGCAGCAATGGCCTCAAAGATACGCAGTATTTT
TRBV7-9	NA	NA	TRBJ2-7	CASSLEGQGPTYEQYF	TGTGCCAGCAGCTTAGAAGGTCAGGGGCCGACCTACGAGCAGTACTTC
TRBV4-1	TRBD1	NA	TRBJ2-4	CASSQPDREAKNIQYF	TGCGCCAGCAGCCAACCCGACAGGGAGGCCAAAAACATTCAGTACTTC
TRBV5-6	TRBD2	NA	TRBJ2-1	CASSDPAGSSYNEQFF	TGTGCCAGCAGCGACCCAGCGGGGAGCTCCTACAATGAGCAGTTCTTC
TRBV7-6	TRBD2	NA	TRBJ2-5	CASSSTGTRQETQYF	TGTGCCAGCAGTTCTACCGGGACTAGACAAGAGACCCAGTACTTC
TRBV7-9	NA	NA	TRBJ2-1	CASSLVSGVMGNEQFF	TGTGCCAGCAGCTTGGTGTCGGGAGTAATGGGAAATGAGCAGTTCTTC
TRBV9	NA	NA	TRBJ1-5	CASSDGGNQPQHF	TGTGCCAGCAGCGACGGGGGGAATCAGCCCCAGCATTTT
TRBV5-4	TRBD2	NA	TRBJ2-1	CASSSLSGGSYNEQFF	TGTGCCAGCAGCTCCCTGAGCGGGGGATCCTACAATGAGCAGTTCTTC
TRBV9	TRBD2	NA	TRBJ2-5	CASSVVVSGGPQETQYF	TGTGCCAGCAGCGTAGTAGTTAGCGGGGGGCCTCAAGAGACCCAGTACTTC
TRBV7-3	TRBD2	few	TRBJ2-5	CASSLNGMLAGSQETQYF	TGTGCCAGCAGCTTAAATGGCATGCTAGCGGGGAGCCAAGAGACCCAGTACTTC
TRBV30	TRBD2	NA	TRBJ2-5	CAWSVSGGVETQYF	TGTGCCTGGAGTGTGAGCGGGGGGGTAGAGACCCAGTACTTC
TRBV7-2	NA	few	TRBJ2-2	CASSLMGGPGELFF	TGTGCCAGCAGCCTGATGGGAGGCCCCGGGGAGCTGTTTTTT
TRBV5-1	TRBD1	NA	TRBJ1-1	CASPWTGRTEAFF	TGCGCCAGCCCTTGGACAGGGCGGACTGAAGCTTTCTTT
TRBV11-3	TRBD1	few	TRBJ2-7	CASSLGQGGQGDEQYF	TGTGCCAGCAGCTTGGGGCAGGGTGGACAGGGCGACGAGCAGTACTTC
TRBV5-1	TRBD1	NA	TRBJ2-7	CASSGRTGYEQYF	TGCGCCAGCAGCGGACGGACAGGGTACGAGCAGTACTTC
TRBV4-2	TRBD2	NA	TRBJ2-3	CASALRASGDLTDTQYF	TGTGCCAGCGCACTCCGGGCTAGCGGGGACCTCACAGATACGCAGTATTTT
TRBV5-4	TRBD2	NA	TRBJ2-3	CASSSPTSGGSYTQYF	TGTGCCAGCAGCTCGCCAACTAGCGGGGGATCATATACGCAGTATTTT
TRBV27	TRBD1	NA	TRBJ1-5	CASSFWGQGDQPQHF	TGTGCCAGCAGTTTTTGGGGCCAGGGGGACCAGCCCCAGCATTTT
TRBV7-2	NA	NA	TRBJ2-2	CASSVTHTEGLFF	TGTGCCAGCAGCGTCACCCACACCGAGGGGCTGTTTTTT
TRBV28	NA	few	TRBJ1-2	CASRPAPGVLDYGYTF	TGTGCCAGCAGACCCGCCCCGGGGGTGCTTGACTATGGCTACACCTTC
TRBV6-6	NA	NA	TRBJ1-1	CASSYGPTEAFF	TGTGCCAGCAGTTACGGGCCGACCGAAGCTTTCTTT
TRBV19	NA	NA	TRBJ2-7	CASSTGMGGYEQYF	TGTGCCAGTAGTACAGGGATGGGTGGCTACGAGCAGTACTTC
TRBV9	NA	few	TRBJ1-3	CASSVVGRLSGNTIYF	TGTGCCAGCAGCGTAGTTGGTAGACTCTCTGGAAACACCATATATTTT
TRBV2	TRBD1	NA	TRBJ1-4	CASSRQGSGEKLFF	TGTGCCAGCAGCCGACAGGGGTCGGGCGAAAAACTGTTTTTT
TRBV13	NA	NA	TRBJ1-1	CASSRSETSGFTEAFF	TGTGCCAGCAGCCGATCCGAAACTTCAGGGTTCACTGAAGCTTTCTTT
TRBV7-8	NA	NA	TRBJ1-5	CASSSDRRNQPQHF	TGTGCCAGCAGCTCGGACAGAAGAAATCAGCCCCAGCATTTT
TRBV7-8	NA	NA	TRBJ2-7	CASSLAPAPSSYEQYF	TGTGCCAGCAGCTTAGCGCCAGCGCCAAGCTCCTACGAGCAGTACTTC
TRBV7-2	TRBD2	NA	TRBJ2-3	CASSSTSVSTDTQYF	TGTGCCAGCAGCTCTACTAGCGTTAGCACAGATACGCAGTATTTT
TRBV19	NA	NA	TRBJ1-3	CASSPGGDTSGNTIYF	TGTGCCAGTAGCCCTGGGGGGGACACTTCTGGAAACACCATATATTTT
TRBV11-3	TRBD2	NA	TRBJ2-3	CASSLGESGRFTDTQYF	TGTGCCAGCAGCTTGGGAGAAAGCGGGAGATTTACAGATACGCAGTATTTT
TRBV7-8	NA	NA	TRBJ1-2	CASSLPNPGIYGYTF	TGTGCCAGCAGCCTACCCAATCCGGGGATCTATGGCTACACCTTC
TRBV7-9	TRBD2	NA	TRBJ2-1	CASSVLAGGSYNEQFF	TGTGCCAGCAGCGTCCTAGCGGGGGGTTCCTACAATGAGCAGTTCTTC
TRBV2	NA	NA	TRBJ1-3	CASSDEGVTGNTIYF	TGTGCCAGCAGTGACGAGGGGGTTACTGGAAACACCATATATTTT
TRBV19	NA	once	TRBJ1-1	CASSTDRDTNTEAFF	TGTGCCAGTAGTACAGACCGGGACACGAACACTGAAGCTTTCTTT
TRBV9	TRBD2	NA	TRBJ2-1	CASSVRAGLDNEQFF	TGTGCCAGCAGCGTAAGAGCGGGATTAGACAATGAGCAGTTCTTC
TRBV9	TRBD2	NA	TRBJ2-7	CASSVGGGVANEQYF	TGTGCCAGCAGCGTAGGCGGGGGTGTGGCGAATGAGCAGTACTTC
TRBV27	TRBD2	once	TRBJ2-3	CASSLAGGLNTQYF	TGTGCCAGCAGCTTAGCGGGGGGGCTAAATACGCAGTATTTT
TRBV7-9	NA	NA	TRBJ2-2	CASSSGGPRGNTGELFF	TGTGCCAGCAGCTCCGGCGGTCCCAGGGGAAACACCGGGGAGCTGTTTTTT
TRBV7-9	NA	once	TRBJ2-1	CASSAAGTTGDNEQFF	TGTGCCAGCAGCGCCGCCGGGACAACTGGGGACAATGAGCAGTTCTTC
TRBV5-5	NA	few	TRBJ2-6	CASSPLEVSGANVLTF	TGTGCCAGCAGCCCCCTGGAGGTCTCTGGGGCCAACGTCCTGACTTTC
TRBV11-2	NA	NA	TRBJ2-7	CASSLFGYEQYF	TGTGCCAGCAGCTTATTCGGCTACGAGCAGTACTTC
TRBV5-1	NA	once	TRBJ1-5	CASSLGGGQPQHF	TGCGCCAGCAGCTTGGGGGGGGGTCAGCCCCAGCATTTT
TRBV30	NA	NA	TRBJ1-5	CAWGRQSANQPQHF	TGTGCCTGGGGTCGACAGTCGGCCAATCAGCCCCAGCATTTT
TRBV25-1	TRBD1	NA	TRBJ2-2	CATSPGTGGESGELFF	TGTGCCACCTCTCCGGGGACAGGGGGAGAATCCGGGGAGCTGTTTTTT
TRBV15	NA	NA	TRBJ2-1	CATSRGRGTNSLLNNEQFF	TGTGCCACCAGCAGAGGGAGGGGGACTAACTCCCTCTTGAACAATGAGCAGTTCTTC
TRBV7-9	TRBD1	NA	TRBJ1-2	CASSPPSGQGFGYTF	TGTGCCAGCAGTCCACCGTCCGGACAGGGTTTTGGCTACACCTTC